This T cell receptor beta chain originates from a study of regulatory and conventional T cells in RAG deficiency (dated by TCRdb to about 2017). Describing the broader study: The study used high-throughput TCR beta sequencing to compare repertoire diversity and composition of Treg, conventional CD4+ and CD8+ T cells between RAG-deficient patients and healthy controls. General findings and caveats noted by the study authors: Markedly lower Shannon entropy and higher Simpson indices were observed in RAG-deficient patients than in control T-cell subpopulations. Compared with controls, Omenn syndrome and CID/AS patients had 80 to 100-fold fewer unique TCR beta sequences in Treg cells, but only approximately 9.7-fold fewer in the other subsets. Shorter CDR3 lengths were found in all patient T-cell subsets, and >75% Treg-Tconv repertoire overlap at nucleotide and amino acid level was observed in Omenn syndrome patients. For some subjects, some analyses of T-cell subsets were not performed. Sorted CD25-high CD127-low cells from Omenn syndrome patients may represent peripherally activated cells rather than bona fide Treg cells.

Before genomic DNA extraction, conventional CD4+ T cells were purified from blood as CD25-low CD127-high cells. Eight or nine healthy control donors served as the comparison group for repertoire analyses. Receptor amplification or capture employed the immunoSEQ multiplex PCR assay. Rearranged TCR beta chain products were amplified from genomic DNA of sorted T-cell subsets and sequenced. The original pipeline was this. Repertoire diversity of productive TCR beta rearrangements was quantified using Shannon entropy and Simpson indices. To assess clonal expansion, the frequencies of the 100 most abundant productive TCR beta clonotypes were added up as a share of total reads. The TRB repertoires were evaluated with a self-reactivity index based on amino acid usage at CDR3beta positions 6 and 7. Two-way ANOVA was applied to the repertoire analyses, whereas Student t or Mann-Whitney tests were applied to the flow cytometric analyses. As stored in TCRdb, this immuneACCESS dataset retains in-frame rearrangements with V and J assigned. A fraction of the clones does not appear; measured against another copy, unresolved V genes explain less than half of the discrepancy, and the remainder lacks a known reason. V, J and clone size are those of that table, while D and trimming were read from the DNA. The sample table shows approximately 48,000 clones, and 80% to 90% are seen once. The top ten clonotypes cover 0.51% of the sample.

Notes on this clone: Its cognate antigen has yet to be identified. The sample holds no much larger clone one base away, and base qualities are not on file.

These records were also assigned to another study, of regulatory T cells. In that second paper, the authors write: The multiplex PCR used 52 forward TRBV primers and 13 reverse TRBJ primers, with assay-based and computational corrections for amplification bias. Restricted unique TRB V-J pairs and skewed V and J gene usage were observed in patient repertoires, most markedly in regulatory T cells. Between CD3G-deficient patients and healthy controls, the study compared T-cell receptor beta repertoires in sorted regulatory T cells, conventional CD4+ T cells and CD8+ T cells. Peripheral blood mononuclear cells were isolated by Ficoll density separation. Rearranged TRB loci were amplified from genomic DNA by multiplex PCR within the immunoSEQ assay. Sequencing of the TRB amplicons was done on an Illumina HiSeq platform. Raw sequences were error-filtered and aligned to reference gene sequences by custom algorithms, then analyzed with the immunoSEQ online tools. Productive and nonproductive TRB rearrangement frequencies were evaluated among both unique and total sequences. Prism software was used to run t tests, Mann-Whitney tests or two-way ANOVA for comparisons between groups.

The sequence came from a human donor in good health. Sample: CD4+ effector T cells sorted from blood.

This receptor carries the CDR3 CASRGQDYGYTF. The base sequence is TGTGCCAGCAGAGGGCAGGACTATGGCTACACCTTC. The chain links TRBV6-6 with TRBJ1-2, with the D gene uncertain. The CDR3 goes from the cysteine to the phenylalanine over 12 residues. Just the 36-base CDR3 DNA is kept, in frame starting at base 1. From a lookup of the germline V gene (reference sequence), CDR1 and CDR2 are MNHNY and SVGAGI. V lost 6 bases and J lost 3 bases; the stretch between them is 8 bases long.